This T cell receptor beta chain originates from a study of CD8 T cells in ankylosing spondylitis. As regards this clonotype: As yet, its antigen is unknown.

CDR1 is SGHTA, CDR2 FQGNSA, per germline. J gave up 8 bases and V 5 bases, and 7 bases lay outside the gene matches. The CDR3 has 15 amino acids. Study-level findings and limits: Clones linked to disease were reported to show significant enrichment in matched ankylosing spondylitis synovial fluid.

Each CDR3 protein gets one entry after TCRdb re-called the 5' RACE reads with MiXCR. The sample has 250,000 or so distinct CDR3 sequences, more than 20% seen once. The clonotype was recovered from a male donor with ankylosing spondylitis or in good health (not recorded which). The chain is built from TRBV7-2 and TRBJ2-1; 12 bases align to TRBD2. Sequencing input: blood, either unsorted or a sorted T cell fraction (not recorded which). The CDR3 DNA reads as TGTGCCAGCAGCCTCGGACTAGCGGGGAGAGATGAGCAGTTCTTC. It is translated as CASSLGLAGRDEQFF.